These 14 T cell receptor beta chains originate from one sample sequenced in a study of cytomegalovirus exposure and HLA in healthy donors. PCR primers comprised 60 Vbeta and 13 Jbeta primers. Clones were read by immunoSEQ multiplex PCR, and TCRdb kept only the in-frame ones, dropping some. Altogether 150,000 to 200,000 clones are present, more than 75% being singletons, with the ten largest covering under 15%. Input material: PBMCs. The receptor source for this set is a woman aged 35 to 49 in good health and CMV-seronegative.

The J gene is TRBJ2-7, the V gene TRBV15, with D possibly TRBD2 on 6 matching bases. V lost 1 base and J 5 bases, leaving 6 bases between the germline ends. This CDR3 is built from 12 residues. Germline values: CDR1 LNHNV, CDR2 YYDKDF (reference sequence). The CDR3 DNA is TGTGCCACCAGCAGAGGCGGGGACGAGCAGTACTTC. It codes for CATSRGGDEQYF.

This clone was observed once. This sequence joins TRBV28 and TRBJ1-4; perhaps TRBD1 as D (5 bases). With 5 bases removed from V and 4 bases from J, the gap between germline ends came to 17 bases. Germline loops: CDR1 MDHEN, CDR2 SYDVKM. The CDR3 totals 16 residues. This chain's CDR3 is CASSPPFGDYNEKLFF. CDR3 nucleotide sequence: TGTGCCAGCAGTCCACCATTCGGGGACTATAATGAAAAACTGTTTTTT.

About this clone itself: At one end, the junction sequence differs from germline, possibly due to a read error. This chain uses TRBV28 with TRBJ2-6; 9 nucleotides line up with TRBD2. This CDR3 has 18 amino acids. The germline gives CDR1 MDHEN, CDR2 SYDVKM. Written as DNA, the CDR3 is TGTGCCAGCAGTTCCCTTAGCGGGGGAGACCTTGGGGCCAACGGCCTGACTTTC. Translation: CASSSLSGGDLGANGLTF. Full variable domain (rest looked up from reference TRBV28 and TRBJ2-6): DVKVTQSSRYLVKRTGEKVFLECVQDMDHENMFWYRQDPGLGLRLIYFSYDVKMKEKGDIPEGYSVSREKKERFSLILESASTNQTSMYLCASSSLSGGDLGANGLTFGAGSRLTVL.

The chain is built from TRBV7-9 and TRBJ2-3; TRBD2 agrees at 7 bases. V was clipped by 6 bases and J by 0 bases; unmatched bases: 9. Germline V CDR1 and CDR2: SEHNR, FQNEAQ (reference sequence). The CDR3 contains 16 residues. CDR3 bases: TGTGCCAGCAGTGGTGGGGCGGGGGTTAGCACAGATACGCAGTATTTT. It yields the protein CASSGGAGVSTDTQYF.

V usage is TRBV15 and J usage is TRBJ1-6, with D uncertain. The CDR3 totals 13 residues. The V and J ends lost 0 bases and 6 bases respectively, with 3 bases between them. Germline V gives CDR1 LNHNV, CDR2 YYDKDF (reference sequence). CDR3 residues: CATSRDLNSPLHF. The CDR3, as DNA: TGTGCCACCAGCAGAGACCTTAATTCACCCCTCCACTTT.

The J gene is TRBJ2-7, the V gene TRBV27; D is ambiguous. Trimming cost V 6 bases and J 2 bases, with 11 bases left between them. The CDR3 is 13 amino acids. Germline V CDR1 and CDR2: MNHEY, SMNVEV (reference sequence). The CDR3 DNA reads as TGTGCCAGCAGGAGGTACGGAACCTACGAGCAGTACTTC. It yields the protein CASRRYGTYEQYF.

The chain has TRBV4-1 and TRBJ2-2; 10 bases agree with TRBD2. CDR3 length equals 16 residues. Germline CDR1 reads MGHRA; CDR2 reads YSYEKL. V lost 2 bases, J lost 5 bases, and 5 bases stayed unmatched. In DNA form, the CDR3 reads TGCGCCAGCAGCCAAATTAGCGGGAGGCGGACCGGGGAGCTGTTTTTT. This encodes CASSQISGRRTGELFF.

The chain couples TRBV7-9 to TRBJ2-7; 7 nucleotides match TRBD1. This CDR3 has 14 residues. V dropped 8 bases and J dropped 0; count of bases not matched to a gene: 7. Per germline, CDR1 SEHNR and CDR2 FQNEAQ (reference sequence). CDR3 protein: CASRATGHSYEQYF. DNA of the CDR3: TGTGCCAGCCGAGCGACAGGGCACTCCTACGAGCAGTACTTC.

V and J are TRBV2 and TRBJ1-4; the match to TRBD1 covers 7 bases. The CDR3 consists of 13 residues. From germline, CDR1 is SNHLY and CDR2 FYNNEI. The ends lost 7 bases at V and 5 bases at J; junction bases unmatched: 4. CDR3 sequence reads: CASTRQGNEKLFF. The CDR3 DNA reads as TGTGCCAGCACCCGACAGGGCAATGAAAAACTGTTTTTT.

V is TRBV2 and J is TRBJ2-5, with D perhaps TRBD2 (6 bases). The CDR3 is 13 residues long. Germline CDR1 is SNHLY and CDR2 is FYNNEI. V shed 4 bases and J shed 4 bases, with 10 bases lying between them. The CDR3 region has the DNA TGTGCCAGCAGTGTAATGGGGGGAGAGACCCAGTACTTC. Translated: CASSVMGGETQYF.

The V gene is TRBV6-5, the J gene TRBJ2-4; D remains ambiguous. The CDR3 sequence is 14 residues long. Per the germline V gene, CDR1 is MNHEY and CDR2 is SVGAGI. The V and J ends lost 5 bases and 0 bases respectively, with 8 bases between them. The DNA of the CDR3 is TGTGCCAGCAGTCCTGGCCTAGCCAAAAACATTCAGTACTTC. Amino acid sequence: CASSPGLAKNIQYF.

The chain has TRBV2 and TRBJ1-5, with TRBD1 matching over 8 bases. The trim removed 1 base at V and 3 bases at J, leaving 11 bases unmatched. The germline gives CDR1 SNHLY, CDR2 FYNNEI. The length of the CDR3 is 18 residues. CDR3 protein: CASSEVLYNRGDNQPQHF. The CDR3, as DNA: TGTGCCAGCAGTGAAGTCTTATATAACAGGGGGGACAATCAGCCCCAGCATTTT.

V gene TRBV7-2 combines with J gene TRBJ2-5; a weak D match, TRBD1 (5 bases). Per germline, CDR1 SGHTA and CDR2 FQGNSA. The CDR3 has 14 amino acids. Trimming took off 5 bases at V and 0 bases at J, with 10 bases between the two ends. In DNA form, the CDR3 reads TGTGCCAGCAGCCCTGACAGAGACCAAGAGACCCAGTACTTC. This translates into CASSPDRDQETQYF.

The CDR3 protein is CASSTIGQGNTEAFF. The CDR3 bases are TGTGCCAGTAGCACTATTGGACAGGGTAACACTGAAGCTTTCTTT. The chain is built from TRBV19 and TRBJ1-1, with 8 bases fitting TRBD1. CDR3 size: 15 residues. CDR1 is LNHDA and CDR2 is SQIVND in the germline V gene (reference sequence). Trimming cost V 6 bases and J 2 bases; bases outside gene matches: 8.